Listed here are 28 T cell receptor beta chains from one sample, sequenced in a study of radiotherapy plus CTLA-4 blockade in lung cancer. The protocol was immunoSEQ multiplex PCR, while the TCRdb copy is restricted to in-frame clones and leaves out a portion. The table lists tens of thousands of clones, 78% of them singletons, with roughly 22% in the top ten. The material was peripheral blood, obtained from a patient treated with radiotherapy plus ipilimumab. All receptors come from a human donor with non-small cell lung cancer whose response to radiotherapy plus ipilimumab could not be evaluated. Some clones in this sample may be carry-over from other donors' samples.

The rearrangement joins TRBV19 to TRBJ2-1; TRBD2 agrees at 7 bases. This CDR3 has 14 residues. V dropped 4 bases and J dropped 5; count of bases not matched to a gene: 5. In germline, CDR1 is LNHDA, CDR2 SQIVND (reference sequence). The CDR3 DNA reads TGTGCCAGTAGTACCATGGGGGGGAACAATGAGCAGTTCTTC. It codes for CASSTMGGNNEQFF.

This clone was detected only once. V usage is TRBV7-8 and J usage is TRBJ2-3; the match to TRBD2 covers 15 bases. The germline gives CDR1 SGHVS, CDR2 FQNEAQ. V was pared by 5 bases and J by 3 bases, with 12 bases of the junction left unmatched. The CDR3 consists of 19 residues. The CDR3 sequence is CASSPGLAGGLVGTDTQYF. As DNA, the CDR3 is TGTGCCAGCAGCCCGGGACTAGCGGGGGGCCTGGTCGGGACAGATACGCAGTATTTT.

The V call is TRBV6-1, the J call TRBJ1-3, with 8 nucleotides matching TRBD1. The CDR3 is 18 amino acids. The trim removed 3 bases at V and 4 bases at J, leaving 14 bases unmatched. CDR1 is MNHNS and CDR2 is SASEGT in the germline V gene. CDR3 sequence (DNA): TGTGCCAGCAGTGATCGGGCTGGGGCAGGGGGCGGCGGAAACACCATATATTTT. Encoded protein: CASSDRAGAGGGGNTIYF.

The chain links TRBV11-2 to TRBJ1-1; 9 bases fit TRBD1. J gave up 2 bases and V 3 bases, and 7 bases lay outside the gene matches. CDR3 length: 16 amino acids. The germline CDR1 and CDR2 sequences are SGHAT and FQNNGV. The CDR3 loop reads CASSFRGTGLNTEAFF. CDR3 sequence (DNA): TGTGCCAGCAGCTTCCGGGGGACAGGGCTAAACACTGAAGCTTTCTTT.

The rearrangement uses TRBV25-1 and TRBJ2-7; no reliable D call. Per the germline V gene, CDR1 is MGHDK and CDR2 is SYGVNS. Between the trimmed V and J ends, which lost 4 bases and 2 bases, there was a span of 12 bases. The CDR3 runs to 14 residues. In DNA, the CDR3 is TGTGCCAGCAGTGTACGACATCTTCCCTACGAGCAGTACTTC. This sequence encodes CASSVRHLPYEQYF.

CDR3 residues: CASSLGRGGDGYTF. The CDR3 DNA follows: TGTGCCAGCAGTCTCGGCCGGGGGGGGGATGGCTACACCTTC. The V call is TRBV28, the J call TRBJ1-2; D may be TRBD1 (5 bases). This CDR3 comprises 14 residues. The germline gives CDR1 MDHEN, CDR2 SYDVKM. Between the trimmed V and J ends, which lost 5 bases and 6 bases, there was a span of 16 bases.

This chain links TRBV19 with TRBJ2-3; 7 nucleotides line up with TRBD1. V lost 5 bases and J lost 8; bases outside the gene matches: 4. Germline V gene sequence: CDR1 LNHDA, CDR2 SQIVND (reference sequence). The CDR3 sequence is 12 residues long. The CDR3 loop reads CASSVSGGTQYF. The CDR3 DNA sequence: TGTGCCAGTAGTGTGTCAGGGGGTACGCAGTATTTT.

The gene calls are TRBV7-2 and TRBJ2-7; 8 nucleotides agree with TRBD1. Germline loops: CDR1 SGHTA, CDR2 FQGNSA. The CDR3 is made up of 15 amino acids. V was pared by 8 bases and J by 4 bases, with 13 bases of the junction left unmatched. DNA of the CDR3: TGTGCCAGCGCTAATACAGGGGGTATAGGATACGAGCAGTACTTC. This gives the protein CASANTGGIGYEQYF. Full variable domain (remainder filled in from reference TRBV7-2 and TRBJ2-7): GAGVSQSPSNKVTEKGKDVELRCDPISGHTALYWYRQSLGQGLEFLIYFQGNSAPDKSGLPSDRFSAERTGGSVSTLTIQRTQQEDSAVYLCASANTGGIGYEQYFGPGTRLTVT.

In nucleotides, the CDR3 is TGTGCCAGCAGCTTTTACGGGGGGTCCGAAGAGACCCAGTACTTC. Protein: CASSFYGGSEETQYF. The V and J genes are TRBV7-2 and TRBJ2-5, with 7 positions matching TRBD2. Trimming removed 3 bases from V and 3 bases from J; junction bases left unmatched: 7. Germline loops: CDR1 SGHTA, CDR2 FQGNSA. This CDR3 is built from 15 residues. Drawing the rest from reference TRBV7-2 and TRBJ2-5, the complete variable domain is GAGVSQSPSNKVTEKGKDVELRCDPISGHTALYWYRQSLGQGLEFLIYFQGNSAPDKSGLPSDRFSAERTGGSVSTLTIQRTQQEDSAVYLCASSFYGGSEETQYFGPGTRLLVL.

The rearrangement joins TRBV19 to TRBJ1-2; TRBD1 matches 8 bases. V trimming: 5 bases; J trimming: 6 bases; junction bases outside the gene matches: 5. CDR1 is LNHDA, CDR2 SQIVND, per germline (reference sequence). This CDR3 has 13 residues. DNA for the CDR3: TGTGCCAGTAGTGGACAGGGCCGTAATGGCTACACCTTC. Its protein product is CASSGQGRNGYTF.

J is TRBJ2-5 and V is TRBV6-5; TRBD2 agrees at 15 bases. J gave up 5 bases and V 2 bases, and 3 bases lay outside the gene matches. The CDR3 is made up of 16 amino acids. Germline V gene data show CDR1 as MNHEY and CDR2 as SVGAGI. This CDR3 reads CASSYPGTSGGETQYF. Here the CDR3 DNA reads TGTGCCAGCAGTTACCCCGGGACTAGCGGGGGGGAGACCCAGTACTTC.

A single count supports this clone. V usage is TRBV19 and J usage is TRBJ2-1, with D hard to call. This CDR3 is 14 amino acids long. Deletions cut 5 bases from V and 6 bases from J, with 14 bases between. CDR1 and CDR2 (germline): LNHDA, SQIVND (reference sequence). This CDR3 is CASSVAPGLNEQFF. The CDR3 DNA reads TGTGCCAGTAGTGTCGCGCCAGGCCTCAATGAGCAGTTCTTC. The whole variable domain, filled in from reference TRBV19 and TRBJ2-1, reads DGGITQSPKYLFRKEGQNVTLSCEQNLNHDAMYWYRQDPGQGLRLIYYSQIVNDFQKGDIAEGYSVSREKKESFPLTVTSAQKNPTAFYLCASSVAPGLNEQFFGPGTRLTVL.

In its sample, this clone was seen once. V usage is TRBV27 and J usage is TRBJ2-7; a weak D match, TRBD1 (5 bases). The CDR3 covers 13 residues. V was pared by 0 bases and J by 3 bases, with 6 bases between. CDR1 is MNHEY and CDR2 is SMNVEV in the germline V gene (reference sequence). CDR3 amino acids: CASSLSQGYEQYF. The CDR3 DNA follows: TGTGCCAGCAGTTTATCCCAGGGCTACGAGCAGTACTTC.

V is TRBV18 and J is TRBJ1-6; 7 bases agree with TRBD1. Germline V lookup: CDR1 KGHSH, CDR2 LQKENI. Losses at the gene ends were 3 bases for V and 4 bases for J; bases not matched to a gene: 0. The CDR3 length is 14 residues. The CDR3 spells CASSPGQYNSPLHF. The CDR3 DNA reads as TGTGCCAGCTCACCGGGACAGTATAATTCACCCCTCCACTTT.

The chain combines TRBV10-2 with TRBJ2-1, with 8 positions matching TRBD2. Germline CDR1 WSHSY, CDR2 SAAADI. The CDR3 is made up of 14 amino acids. The V and J ends lost 8 bases and 9 bases, in that order; junction bases with no gene match: 12. DNA of the CDR3: TGCGCCAGCGCCCAATCGGGGGGGCTCGGTGAGCAGTTCTTC. Protein product: CASAQSGGLGEQFF.

This clone was seen more than once but under ten times. The rearrangement links TRBV2 to TRBJ2-1; a possible D gene is TRBD2 (6 bases). CDR3 size: 14 residues. CDR1 SNHLY and CDR2 FYNNEI come from the germline V gene. V lost 0 bases, J lost 13 bases, and 16 bases lay in between. For the CDR3, the DNA is TGTGCCAGCAGTGAAGCGGTTGGAGGGGTGGGACAGTTCTTC. Translating gives CASSEAVGGVGQFF. The entire variable domain, with the rest obtained from reference TRBV2 and TRBJ2-1, is as follows: EPEVTQTPSHQVTQMGQEVILRCVPISNHLYFYWYRQILGQKVEFLVSFYNNEISEKSEIFDDQFSVERPDGSNFTLKIRSTKLEDSAMYFCASSEAVGGVGQFFGPGTRLTVL.

V usage is TRBV6-5 and J usage is TRBJ2-5; maybe TRBD2 (7 bases). Trimming cost V 7 bases and J 5 bases, with 14 bases left between them. This CDR3 contains 13 residues. Germline assignment: CDR1 MNHEY and CDR2 SVGAGI. The CDR3 protein is CASMVGGVETQYF. For the CDR3, the DNA is TGTGCCAGCATGGTAGGGGGGGTGGAGACCCAGTACTTC.

This rearrangement joins TRBV29-1 to TRBJ2-2; D possibly corresponds to TRBD1 (5 bases). The germline gives CDR1 SQVTM, CDR2 ANQGSEA. V lost 5 bases, J lost 6 bases, and 16 bases lay in between. The CDR3 is 14 amino acids. CDR3 region: CSVLPNSRAGELFF. In nucleotides, the CDR3 is TGCAGCGTTCTCCCAAACTCCAGGGCCGGGGAGCTGTTTTTT.

This clone was counted between two and nine times. CDR3 sequence (DNA): TGCGCCAGCAGGGGAACAGGGGGACAGCCCCAGCATTTT. Amino acid sequence: CASRGTGGQPQHF. This chain links TRBV10-2 with TRBJ1-5; TRBD1 matches at 8 bases. Losses at the gene ends were 6 bases for V and 7 bases for J; bases not matched to a gene: 5. The length of the CDR3 is 13 residues. Germline V gene sequence: CDR1 WSHSY, CDR2 SAAADI.

CDR3 amino acids: CASSDPYQPQHF. DNA for the CDR3: TGTGCCAGCAGTGACCCGTATCAGCCCCAGCATTTT. The genes are TRBV6-1 and TRBJ1-5; D gene unclear. Between the trimmed V and J ends, which lost 3 bases and 5 bases, there was a span of 5 bases. The CDR3 runs 12 residues. Looked up from germline, CDR1 is MNHNS and CDR2 is SASEGT.

About this clone: A read error may account for a junction end that differs from germline. The V call is TRBV11-2, the J call TRBJ1-1, with 12 nucleotides matching TRBD1. The CDR3 runs 17 residues. Germline V lookup: CDR1 SGHAT, CDR2 FQNNGV. The CDR3 nucleotides read TGTGCCAGCAGCTTGGTGGGACAGGGGGCGGAGAACGCTGAAGCTTTCTTT. Its translation is CASSLVGQGAENAEAFF.

This chain uses TRBV19 with TRBJ2-3; 7 bases match TRBD1. V lost 3 bases and J lost 0; bases outside the gene matches: 3. The CDR3 spans 15 residues. Germline lookup yields CDR1 LNHDA and CDR2 SQIVND (reference sequence). CDR3 sequence reads: CASSMPGQSTDTQYF. The CDR3 coding sequence is TGTGCCAGTAGTATGCCGGGACAGAGCACAGATACGCAGTATTTT.

The chain uses TRBV27 and TRBJ2-7, with 7 positions matching TRBD1. Germline V CDR1 and CDR2: MNHEY, SMNVEV (reference sequence). The CDR3 length is 13 residues. J gave up 3 bases and V 6 bases, and 5 bases lay outside the gene matches. CDR3 protein: CASRNSGGYEQYF. CDR3 nucleotides: TGTGCCAGCAGAAATTCAGGGGGCTACGAGCAGTACTTC.

The rearrangement uses TRBV5-5 and TRBJ2-7, with D perhaps matching TRBD1 (6 bases). Trimming removed 2 bases from V and 2 bases from J, with 8 bases in between. The CDR3 contains 13 residues. The germline V gene encodes CDR1 SGHKS and CDR2 YYEKEE (reference sequence). The CDR3 sequence: CASSFRGTYEQYF. The CDR3 coding sequence is TGTGCCAGCAGCTTCAGGGGTACCTACGAGCAGTACTTC.

V and J are TRBV19 and TRBJ1-1; a possible D gene is TRBD1 (5 bases). CDR1 LNHDA and CDR2 SQIVND come from the germline V gene (reference sequence). Trimming removed 6 bases from V and 7 bases from J, with 18 bases in between. This CDR3 has 14 residues. This chain's CDR3 is CASSVGATGGEAFF. DNA of the CDR3: TGTGCCAGTAGCGTCGGAGCCACCGGGGGTGAAGCTTTCTTT.

The V call is TRBV2, the J call TRBJ2-3; D might be TRBD2 (5 bases). The V end lost 10 bases, the J end lost 0 bases, and 14 bases lay between the germline ends. CDR3 size: 14 residues. The germline V gene encodes CDR1 SNHLY and CDR2 FYNNEI. CDR3: CATSSRTSTDTQYF. The CDR3 DNA is TGTGCCACCTCCAGTCGGACTAGCACAGATACGCAGTATTTT. The whole variable domain, remainder taken from reference TRBV2 and TRBJ2-3, is EPEVTQTPSHQVTQMGQEVILRCVPISNHLYFYWYRQILGQKVEFLVSFYNNEISEKSEIFDDQFSVERPDGSNFTLKIRSTKLEDSAMYFCATSSRTSTDTQYFGPGTRLTVL.

This chain joins TRBV7-6 and TRBJ1-1; D is perhaps TRBD1 (5 bases). CDR1 is SGHVS, CDR2 FNYEAQ, per germline. This CDR3 has 15 amino acids. V was clipped by 3 bases and J by 5 bases, with 16 bases between them. In DNA form, the CDR3 reads TGTGCCAGCAGCTTTCAGGGACTTGGATTGACTGAAGCTTTCTTT. This gives the protein CASSFQGLGLTEAFF.

The chain is built from TRBV6-1 and TRBJ1-2, with D perhaps TRBD1 (5 bases). In germline, CDR1 is MNHNS, CDR2 SASEGT. The CDR3 totals 13 residues. The V and J ends lost 2 bases and 6 bases respectively, with 10 bases between them. CDR3 sequence (DNA): TGTGCCAGCAGTGAACAGGGCCGACATGGCTACACCTTC. It codes for CASSEQGRHGYTF.